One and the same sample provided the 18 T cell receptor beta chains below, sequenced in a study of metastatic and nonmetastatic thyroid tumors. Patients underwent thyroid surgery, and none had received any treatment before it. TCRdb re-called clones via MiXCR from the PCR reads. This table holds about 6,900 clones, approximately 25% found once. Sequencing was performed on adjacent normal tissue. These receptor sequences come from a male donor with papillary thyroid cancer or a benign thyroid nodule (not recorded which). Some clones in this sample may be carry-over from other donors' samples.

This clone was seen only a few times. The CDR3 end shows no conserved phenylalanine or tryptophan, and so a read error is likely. The CDR3 region has the DNA TGTGCCAGCAGTTTGAGATTGGGCGGCTACACCCTC. Protein product: CASSLRLGGYTL. The rearrangement links TRBV28 to TRBJ1-2; the D is unclear. From germline, CDR1 is MDHEN and CDR2 SYDVKM. Deletions cut 3 bases from V and 8 bases from J, with 10 bases between. The CDR3 extends over 12 amino acids.

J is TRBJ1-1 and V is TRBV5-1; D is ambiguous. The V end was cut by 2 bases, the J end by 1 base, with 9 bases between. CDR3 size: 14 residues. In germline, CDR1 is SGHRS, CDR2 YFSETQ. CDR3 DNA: TGCGCCAGCAGCTTCGCAAACCCGAACACTGAAGCTTTCTTT. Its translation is CASSFANPNTEAFF.

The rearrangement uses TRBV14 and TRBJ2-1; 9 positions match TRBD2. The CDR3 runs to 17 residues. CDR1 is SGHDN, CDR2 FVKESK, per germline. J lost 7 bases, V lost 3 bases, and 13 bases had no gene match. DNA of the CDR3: TGTGCCAGCAGCCACCTCAAATCAGCGGGAGGTGCGAATGAGCAGTTCTTC. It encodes CASSHLKSAGGANEQFF.

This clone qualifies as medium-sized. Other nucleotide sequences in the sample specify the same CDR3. This CDR3 is CATSSALPGGGAEQFF. The DNA of the CDR3 is TGTGCCACCAGCAGCGCCCTACCTGGGGGTGGGGCTGAGCAGTTCTTC. The chain links TRBV15 to TRBJ2-1; the D call may be TRBD1 or TRBD2 (5 bases each). Germline V gene lookup returns CDR1 LNHNV and CDR2 YYDKDF (reference sequence). The CDR3 covers 16 residues. V was pared by 3 bases and J by 9 bases, with 21 bases between.

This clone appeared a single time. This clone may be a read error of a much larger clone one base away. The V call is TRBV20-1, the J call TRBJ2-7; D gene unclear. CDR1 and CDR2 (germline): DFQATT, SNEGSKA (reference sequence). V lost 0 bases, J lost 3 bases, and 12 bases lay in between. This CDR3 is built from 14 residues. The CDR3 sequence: CSARDRYLGYEQYF. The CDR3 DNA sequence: TGCAGTGCTAGAGATCGGTACCTCGGCTACGAGCAGTACTTC.

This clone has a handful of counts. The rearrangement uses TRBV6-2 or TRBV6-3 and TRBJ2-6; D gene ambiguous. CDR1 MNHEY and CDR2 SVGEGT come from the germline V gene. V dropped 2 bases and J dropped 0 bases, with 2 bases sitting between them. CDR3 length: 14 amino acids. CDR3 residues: CASSYSSGANVLTF. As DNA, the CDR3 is TGTGCCAGCAGTTACAGCTCTGGGGCCAACGTCCTGACTTTC.

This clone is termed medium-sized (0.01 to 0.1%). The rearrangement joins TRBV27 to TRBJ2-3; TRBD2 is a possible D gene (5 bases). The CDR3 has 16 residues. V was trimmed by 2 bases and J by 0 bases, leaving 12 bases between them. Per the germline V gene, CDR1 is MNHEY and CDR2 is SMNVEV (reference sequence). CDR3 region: CASSLGLAPSTDTQYF. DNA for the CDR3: TGTGCCAGCAGTTTAGGGTTAGCGCCTAGCACAGATACGCAGTATTTT.

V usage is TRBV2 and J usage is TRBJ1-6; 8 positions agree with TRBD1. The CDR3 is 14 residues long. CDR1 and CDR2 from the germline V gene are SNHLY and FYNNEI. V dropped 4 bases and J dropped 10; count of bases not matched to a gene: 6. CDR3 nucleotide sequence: TGTGCCAGCAGTGCCCGGACAGGGAACTCACCCCTCCACTTT. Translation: CASSARTGNSPLHF.

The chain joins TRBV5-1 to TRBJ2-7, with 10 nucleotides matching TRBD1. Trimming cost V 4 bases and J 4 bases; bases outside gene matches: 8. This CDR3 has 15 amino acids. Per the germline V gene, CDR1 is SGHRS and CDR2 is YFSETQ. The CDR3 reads CASSPLPGQGYEQYF. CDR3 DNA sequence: TGCGCCAGCAGCCCTTTGCCGGGACAGGGGTACGAGCAGTACTTC.

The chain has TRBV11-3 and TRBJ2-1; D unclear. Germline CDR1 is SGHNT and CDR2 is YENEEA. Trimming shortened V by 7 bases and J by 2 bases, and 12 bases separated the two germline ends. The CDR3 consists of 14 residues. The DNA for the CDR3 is TGTGCCAGCATGCACTATGGGGCCTACAATGAGCAGTTCTTC. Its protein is CASMHYGAYNEQFF. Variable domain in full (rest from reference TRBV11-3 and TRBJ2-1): EAGVVQSPRYKIIEKKQPVAFWCNPISGHNTLYWYLQNLGQGPELLIRYENEEAVDDSQLPKDRFSAERLKGVDSTLKIQPAELGDSAVYLCASMHYGAYNEQFFGPGTRLTVL.

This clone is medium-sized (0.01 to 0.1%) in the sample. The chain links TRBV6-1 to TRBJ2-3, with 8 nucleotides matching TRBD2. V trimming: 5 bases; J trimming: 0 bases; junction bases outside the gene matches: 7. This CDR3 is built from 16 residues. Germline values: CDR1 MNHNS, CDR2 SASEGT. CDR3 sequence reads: CASSPRAGGSTDTQYF. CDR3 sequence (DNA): TGTGCCAGCAGTCCCCGGGCGGGAGGAAGCACAGATACGCAGTATTTT.

CDR3 residues: CASSSTGPSGNTIYF. DNA for the CDR3: TGTGCCAGCAGTTCTACCGGCCCTTCTGGAAACACCATATATTTT. The chain joins TRBV6-1 to TRBJ1-3; D remains ambiguous. Per the germline V gene, CDR1 is MNHNS and CDR2 is SASEGT. The CDR3 consists of 15 residues. V lost 5 bases, J lost 1 base, and 12 bases lay in between.

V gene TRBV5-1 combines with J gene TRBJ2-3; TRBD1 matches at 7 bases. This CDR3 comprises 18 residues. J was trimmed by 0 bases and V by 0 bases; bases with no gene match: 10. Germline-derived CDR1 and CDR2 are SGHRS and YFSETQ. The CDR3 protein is CASSLDPRSGGSTDTQYF. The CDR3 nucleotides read TGCGCCAGCAGCTTGGATCCTCGGTCAGGGGGTAGCACAGATACGCAGTATTTT.

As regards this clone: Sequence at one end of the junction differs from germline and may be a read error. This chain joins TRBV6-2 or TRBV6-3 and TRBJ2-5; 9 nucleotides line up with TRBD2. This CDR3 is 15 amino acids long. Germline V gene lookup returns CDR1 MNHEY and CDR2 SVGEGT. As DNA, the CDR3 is TGTGCCAGCAGTTACTCTTGTAGCGGGAGTGAGACCAAGTACTTC. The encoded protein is CASSYSCSGSETKYF.

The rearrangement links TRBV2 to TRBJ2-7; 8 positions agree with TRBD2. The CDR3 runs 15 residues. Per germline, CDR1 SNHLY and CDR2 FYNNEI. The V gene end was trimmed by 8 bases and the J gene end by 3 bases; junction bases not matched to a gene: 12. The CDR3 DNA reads TGTGCCAGCGCTAGGACTAGCAGTGAGATCTACGAGCAGTACTTC. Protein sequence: CASARTSSEIYEQYF.

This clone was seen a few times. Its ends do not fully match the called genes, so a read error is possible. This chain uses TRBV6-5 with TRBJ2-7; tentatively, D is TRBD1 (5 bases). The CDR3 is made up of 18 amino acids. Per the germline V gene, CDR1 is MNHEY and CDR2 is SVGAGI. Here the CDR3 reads CASIDSRPRVRNSYEQYF. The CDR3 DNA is TGCGCCAGCATTGACTCTCGACCCAGGGTCCGGAACTCCTACGAGCAGTACTTC.

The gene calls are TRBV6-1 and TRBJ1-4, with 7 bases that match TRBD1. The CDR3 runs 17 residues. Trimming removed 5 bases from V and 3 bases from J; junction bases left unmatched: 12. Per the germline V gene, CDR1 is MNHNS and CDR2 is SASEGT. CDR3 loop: CASSSDRVDLANEKLFF. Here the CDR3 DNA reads TGTGCCAGCAGTTCCGACAGGGTAGACCTGGCTAATGAAAAACTGTTTTTT.

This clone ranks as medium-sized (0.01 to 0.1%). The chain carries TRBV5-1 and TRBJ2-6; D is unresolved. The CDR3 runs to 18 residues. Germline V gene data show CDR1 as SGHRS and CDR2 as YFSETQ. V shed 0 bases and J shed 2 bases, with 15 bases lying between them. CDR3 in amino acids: CASSLGMAGMAGANVLTF. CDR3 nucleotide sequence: TGCGCCAGCAGCTTGGGGATGGCAGGCATGGCTGGGGCCAACGTCCTGACTTTC.